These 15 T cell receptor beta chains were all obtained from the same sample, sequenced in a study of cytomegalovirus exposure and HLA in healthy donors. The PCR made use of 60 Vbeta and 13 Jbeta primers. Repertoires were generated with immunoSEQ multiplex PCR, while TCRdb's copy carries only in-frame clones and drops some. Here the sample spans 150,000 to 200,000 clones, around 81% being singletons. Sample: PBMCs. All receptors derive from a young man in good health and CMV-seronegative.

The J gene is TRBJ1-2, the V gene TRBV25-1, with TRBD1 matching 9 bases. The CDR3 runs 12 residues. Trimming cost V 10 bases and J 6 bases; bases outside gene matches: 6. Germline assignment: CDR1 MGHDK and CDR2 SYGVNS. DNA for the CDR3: TGTGCCACCCTAGGACAGGGGCATGGCTACACCTTC. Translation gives CATLGQGHGYTF.

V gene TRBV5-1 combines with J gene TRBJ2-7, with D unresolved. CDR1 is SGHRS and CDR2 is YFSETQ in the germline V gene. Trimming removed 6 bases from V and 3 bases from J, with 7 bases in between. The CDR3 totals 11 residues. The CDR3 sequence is CASTFGYEQYF. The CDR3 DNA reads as TGCGCCAGCACGTTCGGCTACGAGCAGTACTTC.

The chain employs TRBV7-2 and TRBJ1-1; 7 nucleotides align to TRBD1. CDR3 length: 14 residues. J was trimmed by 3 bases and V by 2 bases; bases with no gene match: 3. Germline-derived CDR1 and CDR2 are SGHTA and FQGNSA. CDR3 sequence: CASSLTGEHTEAFF. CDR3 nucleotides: TGTGCCAGCAGCTTAACAGGGGAGCACACTGAAGCTTTCTTT.

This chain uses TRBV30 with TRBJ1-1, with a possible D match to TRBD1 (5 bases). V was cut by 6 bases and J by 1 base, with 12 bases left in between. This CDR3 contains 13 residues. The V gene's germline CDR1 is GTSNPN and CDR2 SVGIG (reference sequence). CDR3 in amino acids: CACPAGPNTEAFF. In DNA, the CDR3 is TGTGCCTGCCCCGCAGGGCCGAACACTGAAGCTTTCTTT.

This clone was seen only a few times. CDR3 region: CASSRTGGSAYEQYF. The CDR3 nucleotides are TGTGCCAGTAGTAGAACAGGGGGCTCAGCCTACGAGCAGTACTTC. The genes are TRBV19 and TRBJ2-7; TRBD1 matches 9 bases. V lost 4 bases to trimming and J lost 2 bases; unmatched junction nucleotides: 6. The CDR3 runs to 15 residues. The germline V gene encodes CDR1 LNHDA and CDR2 SQIVND (reference sequence).

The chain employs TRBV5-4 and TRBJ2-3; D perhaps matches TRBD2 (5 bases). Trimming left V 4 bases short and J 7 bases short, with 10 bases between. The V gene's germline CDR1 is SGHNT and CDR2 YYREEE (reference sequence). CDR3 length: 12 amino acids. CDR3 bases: TGTGCCAGCAGCCCAGAGCGGAATACGCAGTATTTT. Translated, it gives CASSPERNTQYF.

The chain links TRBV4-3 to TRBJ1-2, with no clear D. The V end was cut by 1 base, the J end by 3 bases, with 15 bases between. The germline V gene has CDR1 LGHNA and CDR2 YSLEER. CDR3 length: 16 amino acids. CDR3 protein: CASSQGIAGEDYGYTF. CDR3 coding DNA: TGCGCCAGCAGCCAAGGAATCGCCGGGGAGGACTATGGCTACACCTTC.

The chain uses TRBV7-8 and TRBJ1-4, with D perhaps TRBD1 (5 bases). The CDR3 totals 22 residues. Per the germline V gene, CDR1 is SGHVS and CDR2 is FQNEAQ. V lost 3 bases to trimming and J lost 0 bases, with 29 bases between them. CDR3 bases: TGTGCCAGCAGCTTGGGGAGATGGGAGGGGCCCAGTGTTGGTGCAACTAATGAAAAACTGTTTTTT. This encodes CASSLGRWEGPSVGATNEKLFF.

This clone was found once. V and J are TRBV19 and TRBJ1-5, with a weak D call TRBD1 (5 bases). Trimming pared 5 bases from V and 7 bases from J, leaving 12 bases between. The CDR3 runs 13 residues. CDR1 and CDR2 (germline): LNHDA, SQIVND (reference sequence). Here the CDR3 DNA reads TGTGCCAGTAGTGGCGGGGGGGTCCAGCCCCAGCATTTT. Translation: CASSGGGVQPQHF.

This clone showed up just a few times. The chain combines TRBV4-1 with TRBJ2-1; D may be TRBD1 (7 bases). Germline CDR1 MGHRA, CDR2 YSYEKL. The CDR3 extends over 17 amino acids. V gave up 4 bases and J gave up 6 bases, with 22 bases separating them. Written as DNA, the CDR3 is TGCGCCAGCAGCCGAGTTCGACAGGGCGGTAGCGGCAATGAGCAGTTCTTC. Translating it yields CASSRVRQGGSGNEQFF.

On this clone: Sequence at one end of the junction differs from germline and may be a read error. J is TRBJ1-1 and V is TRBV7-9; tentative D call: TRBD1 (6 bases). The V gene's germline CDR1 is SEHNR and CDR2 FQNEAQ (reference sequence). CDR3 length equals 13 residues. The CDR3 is CSSSSRAGAEAFF. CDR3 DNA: TGTTCCAGCAGCTCTAGGGCAGGGGCTGAAGCTTTCTTT. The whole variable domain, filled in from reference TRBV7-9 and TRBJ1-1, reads DTGVSQNPRHKITKRGQNVTFRCDPISEHNRLYWYRQTLGQGPEFLTYFQNEAQLEKSRLLSDRFSAERPKGSFSTLEIQRTEQGDSAMYLCSSSSRAGAEAFFGQGTRLTVV.

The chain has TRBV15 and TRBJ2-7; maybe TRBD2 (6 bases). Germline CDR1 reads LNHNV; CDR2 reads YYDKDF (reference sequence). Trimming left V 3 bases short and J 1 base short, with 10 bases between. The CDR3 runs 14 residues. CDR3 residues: CATSREGPSYEQYF. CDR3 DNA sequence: TGTGCCACCAGCAGGGAGGGCCCGTCCTACGAGCAGTACTTC.

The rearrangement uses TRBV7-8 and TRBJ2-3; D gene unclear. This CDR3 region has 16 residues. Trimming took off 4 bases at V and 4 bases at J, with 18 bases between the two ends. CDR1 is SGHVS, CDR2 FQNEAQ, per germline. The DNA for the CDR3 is TGTGCCAGCAGCTCAATATTAGCTGTAGTCCCAGATACGCAGTATTTT. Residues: CASSSILAVVPDTQYF. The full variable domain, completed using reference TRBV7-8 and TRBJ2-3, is GAGVSQSPRYKVAKRGQDVALRCDPISGHVSLFWYQQALGQGPEFLTYFQNEAQLDKSGLPSDRFFAERPEGSVSTLKIQRTQQEDSAVYLCASSSILAVVPDTQYFGPGTRLTVL.

The CDR3 loop is CASREQGAPDTGELFF. CDR3 sequence (DNA): TGTGCCAGCAGAGAACAGGGGGCGCCGGACACCGGGGAGCTGTTTTTT. The genes are TRBV28 and TRBJ2-2; TRBD1 matches 9 bases. CDR3 length equals 16 residues. With V trimmed by 6 bases and J by 3 bases, 8 bases remained unmatched. Germline CDR1 and CDR2: MDHEN and SYDVKM.

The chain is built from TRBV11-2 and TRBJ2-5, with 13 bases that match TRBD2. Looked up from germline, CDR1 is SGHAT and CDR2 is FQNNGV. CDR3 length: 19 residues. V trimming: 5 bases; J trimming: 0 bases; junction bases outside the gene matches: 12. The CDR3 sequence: CASSPGTSGTRPYQETQYF. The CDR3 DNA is TGTGCCAGCAGCCCCGGGACTAGCGGGACCCGACCGTACCAAGAGACCCAGTACTTC.